This TCR beta chain emerged from a study of blood T cell repertoires in COVID-19. The CDR3 runs 15 residues. V was pared by 4 bases and J by 1 base, with 16 bases between. CDR1 is GTSNPN and CDR2 is SVGIG in the germline V gene (reference sequence). The table came from immunoSEQ multiplex PCR; TCRdb's copy has only in-frame clones and leaves some out. Of roughly 100,000 clones in the sample, roughly 80% are singletons; the top ten hold around a tenth. V gene TRBV30 combines with J gene TRBJ1-1, with D perhaps TRBD1 (6 bases). This clonotype was obtained from a woman in her sixties or seventies with acute or convalescent COVID-19. Sequenced material: peripheral blood. CDR3 nucleotides: TGTGCCTGGATCCGACGGGGGGCAAAGAACACTGAAGCTTTCTTT. Translating it yields CAWIRRGAKNTEAFF.